These 27 T cell receptor beta chains were sequenced from one sample in a study of blood T cells in healthy people across ages. A J-beta primer mix and a sample-barcoded 5' primer were used in a second PCR of about 6 to 12 cycles. MiXCR was run by TCRdb on the 5' RACE reads, yielding one entry per CDR3 protein. The profile shows about a million distinct CDR3 sequences, roughly two fifths of them singletons. Sample: blood. These receptors were obtained from a man aged 18 to 30 in good health.

This sequence joins TRBV28 and TRBJ2-3, with 8 nucleotides matching TRBD2. V lost 3 bases and J lost 7; bases outside the gene matches: 6. From germline, CDR1 is MDHEN and CDR2 SYDVKM. The CDR3 covers 14 residues. The CDR3 spells CASSFRGGAYTQYF. The CDR3 coding sequence is TGTGCCAGCAGTTTTCGGGGGGGGGCCTATACGCAGTATTTT.

The chain uses TRBV13 and TRBJ2-6, with D uncertain. CDR1 PRHDT and CDR2 FYEKMQ come from the germline V gene (reference sequence). The CDR3 length is 15 residues. Trimming shortened V by 4 bases and J by 1 base, and 8 bases separated the two germline ends. The CDR3 is CASSYRTSGANVLTF. DNA for the CDR3: TGTGCCAGCAGCTACCGAACTTCTGGGGCCAACGTCCTGACTTTC.

This clonotype was observed a handful of times. J is TRBJ1-1 and V is TRBV7-3, with D tentatively TRBD1 (6 bases). The germline CDR1 and CDR2 sequences are SGHTA and FQGTGA. Trimming took off 2 bases at V and 5 bases at J, with 18 bases between the two ends. This CDR3 contains 16 residues. The CDR3 DNA is TGTGCCAGCAGCTTACAACAGGGCGAGTTGTGGACTGAAGCTTTCTTT. It encodes CASSLQQGELWTEAFF.

The chain carries TRBV5-1 and TRBJ1-1, with D possibly matching TRBD1 (6 bases). The CDR3 covers 15 residues. Trimming took off 4 bases at V and 7 bases at J, with 20 bases between the two ends. The germline gives CDR1 SGHRS, CDR2 YFSETQ. CDR3 coding DNA: TGCGCCAGCAGCCTGACGACGGGGGGCTCTTTTGAAGCTTTCTTT. This translates into CASSLTTGGSFEAFF. Full variable domain (outside the CDR3, taken from reference TRBV5-1 and TRBJ1-1): KAGVTQTPRYLIKTRGQQVTLSCSPISGHRSVSWYQQTPGQGLQFLFEYFSETQRNKGNFPGRFSGRQFSNSRSEMNVSTLELGDSALYLCASSLTTGGSFEAFFGQGTRLTVV.

A few counts support this clonotype. The chain has TRBV28 and TRBJ1-2, with TRBD1 matching over 7 bases. The ends lost 6 bases at V and 5 bases at J; junction bases unmatched: 12. Germline CDR1 MDHEN, CDR2 SYDVKM. The CDR3 is made up of 15 amino acids. The CDR3 sequence: CASRPDDRVRYGYTF. The CDR3 region has the DNA TGTGCCAGCAGACCCGACGACAGGGTTAGATATGGCTACACCTTC.

This clonotype appeared a few times. The DNA for the CDR3 is TGTGCCAGCAGCTTAGATGGTTTTCGGACTAGCGGGACCTACAATGAGCAGTTCTTC. Its protein is CASSLDGFRTSGTYNEQFF. V gene TRBV7-6 combines with J gene TRBJ2-1, with 12 positions matching TRBD2. Germline loops: CDR1 SGHVS, CDR2 FNYEAQ. Trimming took 1 base from V and 2 from J; bases not matched to a gene: 9. The CDR3 contains 19 residues.

The chain's CDR3 is CATRDRGRSNQPQHF. CDR3 DNA: TGTGCCACCAGGGACAGGGGGCGCAGCAATCAGCCCCAGCATTTT. The chain joins TRBV15 to TRBJ1-5, with 11 positions matching TRBD1. Germline assignment: CDR1 LNHNV and CDR2 YYDKDF (reference sequence). V was pared by 6 bases and J by 1 base, with 2 bases of the junction left unmatched. This CDR3 is built from 15 residues.

The sample holds a few counts of this clonotype. The rearrangement links TRBV7-9 to TRBJ2-3; 8 nucleotides agree with TRBD1. Germline trimming cut 6 bases from V and 4 bases from J; bases unmatched to any gene: 12. The CDR3 has 16 amino acids. From germline, CDR1 is SEHNR and CDR2 FQNEAQ (reference sequence). The CDR3 protein is CASSRASAGGADTQYF. The CDR3 DNA is TGTGCCAGCAGTCGGGCCTCGGCAGGGGGCGCAGATACGCAGTATTTT.

This clonotype occurred many times. The chain links TRBV6-2 or TRBV6-3 to TRBJ1-1, with D hard to call. The germline V gene has CDR1 MNHEY and CDR2 SVGEGT. V was clipped by 3 bases and J by 0 bases, with 8 bases between them. The CDR3 length is 14 residues. The CDR3 DNA is TGTGCCAGCAGTTATCGGGAGATGAACACTGAAGCTTTCTTT. This codes for CASSYREMNTEAFF.

This clonotype was counted at least ten times. The chain is built from TRBV4-2 and TRBJ2-7, with D perhaps assigned TRBD1 or TRBD2 (5 bases each). Trimming took 0 bases from V and 2 from J, leaving 11 bases between them. There are 15 residues in the CDR3. Germline V lookup: CDR1 LGHNA, CDR2 YNFKEQ. Here the CDR3 reads CASSQDPGTPYEQYF. The CDR3 coding sequence is TGTGCCAGCAGCCAAGATCCAGGGACCCCCTACGAGCAGTACTTC.

This clonotype was seen a handful of times. The V call is TRBV20-1, the J call TRBJ2-7, with a possible D match to TRBD1 (6 bases). CDR3 size: 14 residues. The germline V and J ends were trimmed by 6 bases and 2 bases, with 17 bases remaining between them. Germline V gene data show CDR1 as DFQATT and CDR2 as SNEGSKA (reference sequence). Written as DNA, the CDR3 is TGCAGTGCCCAGGGGTCGCAGGTCGCCTACGAGCAGTACTTC. Amino acids: CSAQGSQVAYEQYF.

The chain employs TRBV5-1 and TRBJ1-2, with no clear D. Trimming shortened V by 3 bases and J by 9 bases, and 12 bases separated the two germline ends. The CDR3 runs to 12 residues. CDR1 is SGHRS and CDR2 is YFSETQ in the germline V gene. CDR3 loop: CASSSGGGSYTF. CDR3 DNA: TGCGCCAGCAGCTCGGGTGGAGGAAGCTACACCTTC.

V is TRBV3-1 and J is TRBJ2-7; the D is unclear. V was pared by 0 bases and J by 0 bases, with 9 bases between. The CDR3 covers 15 residues. CDR1 LGHDT and CDR2 YNNKEL come from the germline V gene (reference sequence). CDR3 region: CASSQEGDLSYEQYF. CDR3 DNA sequence: TGTGCCAGCAGCCAAGAAGGCGACCTCTCCTACGAGCAGTACTTC.

This clonotype was picked up many times. The chain combines TRBV6-2 or TRBV6-3 with TRBJ2-3; D uncertain. The germline gives CDR1 MNHEY, CDR2 SVGEGT. V gave up 6 bases and J gave up 2 bases, with 6 bases separating them. The CDR3 spans 12 residues. For the CDR3, the DNA is TGTGCCAGCAGGCCATCCACAGATACGCAGTATTTT. Amino acid sequence: CASRPSTDTQYF.

The chain is built from TRBV20-1 and TRBJ1-6; unclear D gene. V was shortened by 3 bases and J by 2 bases, with 14 bases between the two germline ends. The CDR3 is made up of 16 amino acids. Germline V gene sequence: CDR1 DFQATT, CDR2 SNEGSKA (reference sequence). The CDR3, as DNA: TGCAGTGCTAGGTACCCCAGCAGCGCCTATAATTCACCCCTCCACTTT. It translates to CSARYPSSAYNSPLHF.

In this sample, this clonotype turned up a few times. The V gene is TRBV5-1, the J gene TRBJ2-3; TRBD2 aligns across 8 bases. The germline CDR1 and CDR2 sequences are SGHRS and YFSETQ. The CDR3 sequence is 14 residues long. The V segment lost 4 bases and the J segment 5 bases; nucleotides outside the gene matches: 6. CDR3 DNA sequence: TGCGCCAGCAGCGAAGGACTAGCTCAAGATACGCAGTATTTT. Translation: CASSEGLAQDTQYF.

This sequence joins TRBV20-1 and TRBJ2-4, with a weak D call TRBD1 (5 bases). V was shortened by 8 bases and J by 13 bases, with 27 bases between the two germline ends. CDR3 length equals 14 residues. CDR1 and CDR2 (germline): DFQATT, SNEGSKA (reference sequence). CDR3 amino acids: CSMQGVNRLNEQYF. CDR3 nucleotides: TGCAGTATGCAGGGTGTCAATCGGTTAAATGAGCAGTACTTC.

The rearrangement links TRBV27 to TRBJ1-2; 7 nucleotides match TRBD1. Trimming removed 6 bases from V and 6 bases from J; junction bases left unmatched: 13. This CDR3 has 15 residues. The V gene's germline CDR1 is MNHEY and CDR2 SMNVEV (reference sequence). CDR3 nucleotide sequence: TGTGCCAGCAGGGGCAGGGGGATGTTGGAAGATGGCTACACCTTC. Residues: CASRGRGMLEDGYTF.

The chain combines TRBV5-4 with TRBJ2-3, with unresolved D. Germline-derived CDR1 and CDR2 are SGHNT and YYREEE (reference sequence). The CDR3 loop spans 16 amino acids. V dropped 3 bases and J dropped 2 bases, with 16 bases sitting between them. CDR3 in amino acids: CASSSARQKDTDTQYF. The CDR3 DNA reads TGTGCCAGCAGCTCGGCCCGCCAGAAAGACACAGATACGCAGTATTTT. Variable domain in full (rest from reference TRBV5-4 and TRBJ2-3): ETGVTQSPTHLIKTRGQQVTLRCSSQSGHNTVSWYQQALGQGPQFIFQYYREEENGRGNFPPRFSGLQFPNYSSELNVNALELDDSALYLCASSSARQKDTDTQYFGPGTRLTVL.

The chain is built from TRBV28 and TRBJ2-7, with D uncertain. Trimming removed 6 bases from V and 4 bases from J, with 16 bases in between. The CDR3 length is 14 residues. Per germline, CDR1 MDHEN and CDR2 SYDVKM. The CDR3 DNA reads TGTGCCAGCAGCTCTGGGATTGTACCGTACGAGCAGTACTTC. Its translation: CASSSGIVPYEQYF.

The chain is built from TRBV7-9 and TRBJ2-1; 11 nucleotides line up with TRBD2. The CDR3 sequence is 19 residues long. V lost 5 bases, J lost 0 bases, and 12 bases stayed unmatched. The germline CDR1 and CDR2 sequences are SEHNR and FQNEAQ (reference sequence). CDR3 residues: CASSRHTSGGRLSYNEQFF. In nucleotides, the CDR3 is TGTGCCAGCAGCCGGCATACTAGCGGGGGCCGCCTCTCCTACAATGAGCAGTTCTTC.

CDR3 amino acids: CAWSALTPPHDEQYF. The CDR3 DNA sequence: TGTGCCTGGAGTGCCCTCACTCCACCTCACGACGAGCAGTACTTC. The chain is built from TRBV30 and TRBJ2-5; unclear D gene. The DNA end lines up better with TRBJ2-7; the J call may be wrong. The CDR3 has 15 residues. CDR1 is GTSNPN, CDR2 SVGIG, per germline (reference sequence).

V usage is TRBV12-3 or TRBV12-4 and J usage is TRBJ2-3, with no clear D. The V gene lost 2 bases and the J gene lost 6 bases, with 9 bases spanning the gap. This CDR3 region has 13 residues. CDR3 sequence: CASSLKGRDTQYF. In DNA, the CDR3 is TGTGCCAGCAGTTTAAAGGGTAGGGATACGCAGTATTTT.

J is TRBJ2-7 and V is TRBV30; tentatively, D is TRBD2 (6 bases). CDR1 and CDR2 (germline): GTSNPN, SVGIG (reference sequence). The CDR3 is 13 residues long. Trimming pared 0 bases from V and 3 bases from J, leaving 9 bases between. The CDR3 is CAWSVSRGYEQYF. Written as DNA, the CDR3 is TGTGCCTGGAGTGTCTCGCGGGGCTACGAGCAGTACTTC.

This chain connects TRBV7-2 to TRBJ2-3; D could derive from TRBD1 or TRBD2 (5 bases each). Germline V lookup: CDR1 SGHTA, CDR2 FQGNSA. This CDR3 has 15 amino acids. V lost 0 bases, J lost 4 bases, and 11 bases lay in between. CDR3 region: CASSLAGVIADTQYF. CDR3 DNA sequence: TGTGCCAGCAGCTTAGCGGGGGTTATCGCAGATACGCAGTATTTT.

The genes are TRBV10-3 and TRBJ1-1; TRBD1 agrees at 10 bases. The CDR3 loop spans 14 amino acids. With V trimmed by 7 bases and J by 1 base, 3 bases remained unmatched. In germline, CDR1 is ENHRY, CDR2 SYGVKD. This CDR3 reads CAITGTGENTEAFF. The CDR3 coding sequence is TGTGCCATCACGGGGACAGGGGAGAACACTGAAGCTTTCTTT.

On this clonotype: A read error is possible here, since a much larger clone lies one base away. The rearrangement joins TRBV4-1 to TRBJ2-3; TRBD1 agrees at 10 bases. The germline CDR1 and CDR2 sequences are MGHRA and YSYEKL. CDR3 length equals 14 residues. The CDR3 loop reads CAGRDRGPTDTQYF. The CDR3 DNA sequence: TGCGCCGGCAGGGACAGGGGACCCACAGATACGCAGTATTTT.